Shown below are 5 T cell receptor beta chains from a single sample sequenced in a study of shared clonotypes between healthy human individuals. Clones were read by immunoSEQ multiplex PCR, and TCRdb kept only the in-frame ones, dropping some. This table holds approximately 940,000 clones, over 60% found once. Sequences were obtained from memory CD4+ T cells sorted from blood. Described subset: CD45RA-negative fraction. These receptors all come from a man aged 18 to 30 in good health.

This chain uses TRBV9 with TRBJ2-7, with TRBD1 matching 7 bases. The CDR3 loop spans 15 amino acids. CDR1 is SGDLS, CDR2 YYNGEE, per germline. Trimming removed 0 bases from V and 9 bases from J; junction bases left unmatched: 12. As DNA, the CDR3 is TGTGCCAGCAGCGTAGATTTCGCAGGGGGTAGTGCGCAGTACTTC. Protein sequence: CASSVDFAGGSAQYF.

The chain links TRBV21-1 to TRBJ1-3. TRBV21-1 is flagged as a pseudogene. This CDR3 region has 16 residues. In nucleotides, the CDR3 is TGTGCCAGCAGCAAAGGTGAAGAACCCTCTGGAAACACCATATATTTT. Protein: CASSKGEEPSGNTIYF.

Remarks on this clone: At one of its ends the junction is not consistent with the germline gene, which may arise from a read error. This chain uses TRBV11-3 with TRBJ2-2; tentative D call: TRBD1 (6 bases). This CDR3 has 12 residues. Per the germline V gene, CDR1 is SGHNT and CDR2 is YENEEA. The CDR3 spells CVSSTGSGELFF. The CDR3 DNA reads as TGTGTCAGCAGCACAGGGTCCGGGGAGCTGTTTTTT.

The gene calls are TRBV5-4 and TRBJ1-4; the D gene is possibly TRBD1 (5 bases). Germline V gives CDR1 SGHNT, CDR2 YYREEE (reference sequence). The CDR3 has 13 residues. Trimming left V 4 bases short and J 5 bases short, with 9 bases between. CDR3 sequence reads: CASSLGQNEKLFF. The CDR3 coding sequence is TGTGCCAGCAGCCTGGGGCAGAATGAAAAACTGTTTTTT.

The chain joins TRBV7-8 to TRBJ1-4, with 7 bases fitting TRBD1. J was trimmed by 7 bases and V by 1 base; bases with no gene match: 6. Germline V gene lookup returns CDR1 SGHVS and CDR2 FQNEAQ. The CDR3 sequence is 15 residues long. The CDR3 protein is CASSLEQGSSEKLFF. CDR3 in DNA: TGTGCCAGCAGCTTAGAACAGGGGTCAAGTGAAAAACTGTTTTTT.